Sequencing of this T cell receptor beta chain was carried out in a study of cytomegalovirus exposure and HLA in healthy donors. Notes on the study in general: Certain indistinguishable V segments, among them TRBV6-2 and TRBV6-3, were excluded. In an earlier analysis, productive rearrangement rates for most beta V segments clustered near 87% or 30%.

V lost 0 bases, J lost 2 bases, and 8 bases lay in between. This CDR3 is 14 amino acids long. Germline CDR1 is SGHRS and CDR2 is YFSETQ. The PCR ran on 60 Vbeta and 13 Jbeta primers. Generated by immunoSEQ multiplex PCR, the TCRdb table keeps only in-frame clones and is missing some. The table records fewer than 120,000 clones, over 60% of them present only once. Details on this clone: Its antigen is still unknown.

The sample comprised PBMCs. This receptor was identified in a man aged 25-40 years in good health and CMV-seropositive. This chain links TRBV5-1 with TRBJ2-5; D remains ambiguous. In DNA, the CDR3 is TGCGCCAGCAGCTTGGTGGCACAGCAAGAGACCCAGTACTTC. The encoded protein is CASSLVAQQETQYF.